This TCR beta chain stems from a study of tumor-infiltrating lymphocytes in localized non-small cell lung cancer. Clones were read by immunoSEQ multiplex PCR, and TCRdb kept only the in-frame ones, dropping some. The repertoire holds about 5,800 clones, with approximately 66% as singletons. The germline V gene has CDR1 LGHNA and CDR2 YSLEER. V shed 5 bases and J 3 bases; nucleotides not matched to a gene: 3. The CDR3 spans 13 residues. The sequence was obtained from a human donor with non-small cell lung cancer. What was sequenced was uninvolved lung tissue not adjacent to the tumor. The chain links TRBV4-3 to TRBJ2-5, with TRBD1 matching 7 bases. This CDR3 is CASSGTGEETQYF. CDR3 nucleotide sequence: TGCGCCAGCAGCGGAACAGGGGAAGAGACCCAGTACTTC.